The 6 T cell receptor beta chains given below trace back to one sample, sequenced in a study of long-term antiretroviral therapy in people with HIV. Version v3.0 of the immunoSEQ assay ran at survey level. Clones were sequenced by immunoSEQ multiplex PCR, and TCRdb holds only the in-frame ones, with some missing. The repertoire holds under 30,000 clones, with approximately 85% as singletons. The sample was unsorted PBMCs, taken 3 years after starting antiretroviral therapy. These receptors all stem from a man in his forties with HIV.

J is TRBJ1-1 and V is TRBV5-6; a possible D gene is TRBD1 (6 bases). Trimming took off 4 bases at V and 11 bases at J, with 15 bases between the two ends. CDR1 and CDR2 (germline): SGHDT, YYEEEE. This CDR3 has 12 amino acids. The CDR3 sequence: CASSTRDIGAFF. The CDR3 nucleotides are TGTGCCAGCAGCACCCGGGACATTGGGGCTTTCTTT.

The rearrangement uses TRBV29-1 and TRBJ2-5; TRBD2 matches at 14 bases. CDR1 and CDR2 from the germline V gene are SQVTM and ANQGSEA. J lost 0 bases, V lost 6 bases, and 9 bases had no gene match. The CDR3 has 17 residues. The CDR3: CSVQGLAGELYQETQYF. DNA for the CDR3: TGCAGCGTCCAGGGACTAGCGGGAGAGTTGTACCAAGAGACCCAGTACTTC.

V and J are TRBV19 and TRBJ1-5; TRBD1 matches at 11 bases. This CDR3 has 15 amino acids. CDR1 and CDR2 from the germline V gene are LNHDA and SQIVND (reference sequence). Losses at the gene ends were 5 bases for V and 5 bases for J; bases not matched to a gene: 5. CDR3 loop: CASSWGTGGYQPQHF. The DNA of the CDR3 is TGTGCCAGTAGTTGGGGGACAGGGGGGTATCAGCCCCAGCATTTT.

This clone was counted between two and nine times. This chain joins TRBV9 and TRBJ2-1; no clear D. CDR3 size: 13 residues. Germline V lookup: CDR1 SGDLS, CDR2 YYNGEE. V gave up 3 bases and J gave up 7 bases, with 11 bases separating them. For the CDR3, the DNA is TGTGCCAGCAGCGAAACAGCATGGAATGAGCAGTTCTTC. Its protein is CASSETAWNEQFF.

The chain combines TRBV6-6 with TRBJ1-2; maybe TRBD1 (5 bases). Germline values: CDR1 MNHNY, CDR2 SVGAGI (reference sequence). The CDR3 is 15 residues long. Trimming shortened V by 0 bases and J by 5 bases, and 13 bases separated the two germline ends. For the CDR3, the DNA is TGTGCCAGCAGTTACTCGCGGGGAGGGGAATATGGCTACACCTTC. It yields the protein CASSYSRGGEYGYTF.

The chain carries TRBV9 and TRBJ1-2; no clear D gene. The CDR3 is 12 residues long. Per the germline V gene, CDR1 is SGDLS and CDR2 is YYNGEE. Deletions cut 2 bases from V and 5 bases from J, with 7 bases between. CDR3 protein: CASSVFGYGYTF. CDR3 bases: TGTGCCAGCAGCGTTTTTGGTTATGGCTACACCTTC.